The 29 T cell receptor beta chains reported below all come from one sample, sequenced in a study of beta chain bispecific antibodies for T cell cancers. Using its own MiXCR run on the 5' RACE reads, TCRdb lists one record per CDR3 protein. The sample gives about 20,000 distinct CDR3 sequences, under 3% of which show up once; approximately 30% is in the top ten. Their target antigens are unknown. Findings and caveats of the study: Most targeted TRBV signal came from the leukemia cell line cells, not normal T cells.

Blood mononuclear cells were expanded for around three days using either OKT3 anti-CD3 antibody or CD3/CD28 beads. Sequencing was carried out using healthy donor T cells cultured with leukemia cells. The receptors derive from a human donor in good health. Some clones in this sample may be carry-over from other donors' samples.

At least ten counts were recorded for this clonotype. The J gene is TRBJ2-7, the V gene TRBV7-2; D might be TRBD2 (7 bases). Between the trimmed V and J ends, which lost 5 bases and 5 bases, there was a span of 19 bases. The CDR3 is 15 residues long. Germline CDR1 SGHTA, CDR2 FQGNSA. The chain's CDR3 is CASSPRWGGIDEQYF. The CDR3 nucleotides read TGTGCCAGCAGCCCCCGATGGGGGGGCATCGACGAGCAGTACTTC. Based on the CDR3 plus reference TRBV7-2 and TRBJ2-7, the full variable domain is GAGVSQSPSNKVTEKGKDVELRCDPISGHTALYWYRQSLGQGLEFLIYFQGNSAPDKSGLPSDRFSAERTGGSVSTLTIQRTQQEDSAVYLCASSPRWGGIDEQYFGPGTRLTVT.

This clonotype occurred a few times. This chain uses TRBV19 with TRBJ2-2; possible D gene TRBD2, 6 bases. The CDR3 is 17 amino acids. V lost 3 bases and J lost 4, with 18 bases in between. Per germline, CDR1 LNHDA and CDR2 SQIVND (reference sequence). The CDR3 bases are TGTGCCAGTAGTATTATGTCAGGAGGGGCGAGCACCGGGGAGCTGTTTTTT. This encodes CASSIMSGGASTGELFF.

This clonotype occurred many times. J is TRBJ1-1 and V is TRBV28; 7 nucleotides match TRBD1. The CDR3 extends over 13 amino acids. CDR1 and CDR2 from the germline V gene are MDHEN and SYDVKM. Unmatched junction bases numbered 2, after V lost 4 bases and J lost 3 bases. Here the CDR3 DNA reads TGTGCCAGCAGTTCGACAGGGTACACTGAAGCTTTCTTT. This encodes CASSSTGYTEAFF.

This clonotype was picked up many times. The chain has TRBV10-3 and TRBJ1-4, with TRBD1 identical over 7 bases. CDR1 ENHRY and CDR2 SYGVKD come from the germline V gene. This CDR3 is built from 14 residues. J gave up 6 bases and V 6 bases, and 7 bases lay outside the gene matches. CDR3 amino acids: CAIRATGQDEKLFF. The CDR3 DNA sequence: TGTGCCATCAGGGCGACAGGGCAGGATGAAAAACTGTTTTTT.

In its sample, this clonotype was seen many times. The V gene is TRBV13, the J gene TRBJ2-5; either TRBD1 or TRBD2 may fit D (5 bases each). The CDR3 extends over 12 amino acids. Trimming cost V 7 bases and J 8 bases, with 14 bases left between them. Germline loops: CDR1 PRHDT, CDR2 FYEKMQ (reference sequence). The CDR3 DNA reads TGTGCCAGCACCGACCTGGGGGAAACCCAGTACTTC. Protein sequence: CASTDLGETQYF.

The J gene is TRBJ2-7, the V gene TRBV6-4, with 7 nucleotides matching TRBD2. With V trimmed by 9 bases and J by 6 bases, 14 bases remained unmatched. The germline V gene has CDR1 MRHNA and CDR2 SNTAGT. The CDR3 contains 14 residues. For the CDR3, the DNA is TGTGCCAGGGGCCGGGACTATGAACACATCGAGCAGTACTTC. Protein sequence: CARGRDYEHIEQYF.

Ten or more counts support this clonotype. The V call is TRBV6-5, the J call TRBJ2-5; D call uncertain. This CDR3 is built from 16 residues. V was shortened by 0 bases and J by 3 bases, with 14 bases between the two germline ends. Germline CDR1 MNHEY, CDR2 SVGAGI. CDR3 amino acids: CASSYSLQWEEETQYF. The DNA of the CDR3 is TGTGCCAGCAGTTACTCATTACAGTGGGAAGAAGAGACCCAGTACTTC.

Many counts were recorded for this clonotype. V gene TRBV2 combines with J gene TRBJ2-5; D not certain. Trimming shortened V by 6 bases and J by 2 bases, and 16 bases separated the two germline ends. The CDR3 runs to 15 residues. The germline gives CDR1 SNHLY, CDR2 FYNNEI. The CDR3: CASRESNSLQETQYF. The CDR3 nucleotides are TGTGCCAGCAGGGAGTCTAATTCACTTCAAGAGACCCAGTACTTC.

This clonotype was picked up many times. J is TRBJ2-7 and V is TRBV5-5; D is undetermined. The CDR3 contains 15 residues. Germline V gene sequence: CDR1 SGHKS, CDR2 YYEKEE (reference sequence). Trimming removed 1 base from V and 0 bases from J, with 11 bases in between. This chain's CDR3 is CASSLWQDVSYEQYF. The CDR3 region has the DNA TGTGCCAGCAGCTTGTGGCAGGATGTCTCCTACGAGCAGTACTTC.

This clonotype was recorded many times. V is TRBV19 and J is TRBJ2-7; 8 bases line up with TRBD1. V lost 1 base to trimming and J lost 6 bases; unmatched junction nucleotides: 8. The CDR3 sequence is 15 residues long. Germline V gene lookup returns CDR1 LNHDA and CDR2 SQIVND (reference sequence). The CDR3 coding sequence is TGTGCCAGTAGTATAGGATGGGACAGGATGGGCGAGCAGTACTTC. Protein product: CASSIGWDRMGEQYF.

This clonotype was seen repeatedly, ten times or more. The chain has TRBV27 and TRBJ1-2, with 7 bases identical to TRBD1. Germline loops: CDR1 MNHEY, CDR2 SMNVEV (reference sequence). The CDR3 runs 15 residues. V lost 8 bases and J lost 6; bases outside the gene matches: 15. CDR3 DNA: TGTGCCAGCGGACTATACAGGGGATTTGGAGATGGCTACACCTTC. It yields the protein CASGLYRGFGDGYTF.

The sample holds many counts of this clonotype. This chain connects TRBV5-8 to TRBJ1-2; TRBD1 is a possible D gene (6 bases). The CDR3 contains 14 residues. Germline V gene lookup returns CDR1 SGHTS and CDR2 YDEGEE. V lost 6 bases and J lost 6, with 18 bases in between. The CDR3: CASNIRDKLNGYTF. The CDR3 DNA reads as TGTGCCAGCAACATCCGGGACAAACTGAATGGCTACACCTTC.

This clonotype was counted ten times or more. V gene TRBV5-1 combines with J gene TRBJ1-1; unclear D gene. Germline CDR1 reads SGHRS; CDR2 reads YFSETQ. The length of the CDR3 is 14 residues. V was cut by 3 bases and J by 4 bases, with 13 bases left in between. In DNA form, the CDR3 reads TGCGCCAGCAGCTGGGCTGCCTCGGGCACTGAAGCTTTCTTT. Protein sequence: CASSWAASGTEAFF.

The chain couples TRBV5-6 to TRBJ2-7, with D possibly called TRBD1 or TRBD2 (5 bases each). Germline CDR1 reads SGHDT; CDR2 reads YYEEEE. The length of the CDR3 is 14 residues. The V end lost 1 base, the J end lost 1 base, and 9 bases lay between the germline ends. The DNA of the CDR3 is TGTGCCAGCAGCTTGTGGGACGGATCCTACGAGCAGTACTTC. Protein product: CASSLWDGSYEQYF.

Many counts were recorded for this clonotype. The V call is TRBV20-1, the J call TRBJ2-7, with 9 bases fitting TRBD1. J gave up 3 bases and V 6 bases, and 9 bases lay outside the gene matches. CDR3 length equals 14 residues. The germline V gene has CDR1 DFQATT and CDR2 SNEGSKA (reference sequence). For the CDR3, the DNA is TGCAGTGCATTTCGTACAGGGGGCGGCTACGAGCAGTACTTC. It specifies CSAFRTGGGYEQYF.

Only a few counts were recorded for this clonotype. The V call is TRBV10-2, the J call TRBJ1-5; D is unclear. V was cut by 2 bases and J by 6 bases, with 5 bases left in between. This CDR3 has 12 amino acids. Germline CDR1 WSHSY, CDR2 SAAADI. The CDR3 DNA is TGCGCCAGCAGTGAGGGAGGTCAGCCCCAGCATTTT. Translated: CASSEGGQPQHF.

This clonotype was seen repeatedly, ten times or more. CDR3 protein: CAISEGYEQYF. The CDR3 DNA sequence: TGTGCCATCAGTGAGGGGTACGAGCAGTACTTC. The rearrangement joins TRBV10-3 to TRBJ2-7; D is unclear. The CDR3 is made up of 11 amino acids. The V and J ends lost 2 bases and 4 bases respectively, with 3 bases between them. CDR1 is ENHRY, CDR2 SYGVKD, per germline.

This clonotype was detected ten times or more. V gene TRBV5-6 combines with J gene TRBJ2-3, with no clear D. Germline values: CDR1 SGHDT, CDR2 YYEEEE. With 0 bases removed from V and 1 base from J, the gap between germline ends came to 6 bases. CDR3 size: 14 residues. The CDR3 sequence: CASSLEPGTDTQYF. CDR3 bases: TGTGCCAGCAGCTTGGAGCCGGGCACAGATACGCAGTATTTT.

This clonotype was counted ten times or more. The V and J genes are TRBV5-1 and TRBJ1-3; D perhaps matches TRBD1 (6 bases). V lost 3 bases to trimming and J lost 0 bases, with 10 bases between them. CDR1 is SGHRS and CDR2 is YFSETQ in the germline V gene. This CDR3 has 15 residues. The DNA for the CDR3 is TGCGCCAGCAGCTGGTCAGGGGACTCTGGAAACACCATATATTTT. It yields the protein CASSWSGDSGNTIYF.

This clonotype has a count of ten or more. The CDR3 is CASSGTGKREKLFF. In DNA form, the CDR3 reads TGTGCCAGCAGCGGGACAGGGAAGAGGGAAAAACTGTTTTTT. The chain carries TRBV7-9 and TRBJ1-4; 9 bases are a match to TRBD1. The CDR3 runs 14 residues. Germline values: CDR1 SEHNR, CDR2 FQNEAQ (reference sequence). The J segment lost 8 bases and the V segment lost 5 bases, leaving 6 bases of the junction unmatched.

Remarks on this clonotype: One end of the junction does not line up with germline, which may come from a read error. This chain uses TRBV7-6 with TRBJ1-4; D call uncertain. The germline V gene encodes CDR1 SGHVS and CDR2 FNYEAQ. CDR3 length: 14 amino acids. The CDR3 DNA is TGTGCCAGCGCTAGCCGTGTTGGGGAAGAAAAACCGTTTTTT. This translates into CASASRVGEEKPFF.

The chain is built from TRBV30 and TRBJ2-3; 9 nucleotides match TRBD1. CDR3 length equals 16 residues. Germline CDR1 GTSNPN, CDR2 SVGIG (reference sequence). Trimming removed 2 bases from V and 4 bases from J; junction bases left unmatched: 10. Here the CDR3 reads CAWSPETGGFADTQYF. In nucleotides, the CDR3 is TGTGCCTGGAGTCCCGAGACAGGGGGTTTCGCAGATACGCAGTATTTT.

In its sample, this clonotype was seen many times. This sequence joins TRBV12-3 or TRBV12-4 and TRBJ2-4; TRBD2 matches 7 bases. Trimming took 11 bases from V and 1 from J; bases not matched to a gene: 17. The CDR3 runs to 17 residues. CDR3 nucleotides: TGTGCCCCCCGGACTAGGGTTTTGCTTCTTGCCAAAAACATTCAGTACTTC. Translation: CAPRTRVLLLAKNIQYF.

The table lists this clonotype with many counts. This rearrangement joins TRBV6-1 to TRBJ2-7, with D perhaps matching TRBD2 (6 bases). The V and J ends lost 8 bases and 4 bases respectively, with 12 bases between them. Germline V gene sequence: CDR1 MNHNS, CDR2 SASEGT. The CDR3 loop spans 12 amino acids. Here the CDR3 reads CASGGTGYEQYF. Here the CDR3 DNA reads TGTGCCAGCGGAGGGACGGGTTACGAGCAGTACTTC.

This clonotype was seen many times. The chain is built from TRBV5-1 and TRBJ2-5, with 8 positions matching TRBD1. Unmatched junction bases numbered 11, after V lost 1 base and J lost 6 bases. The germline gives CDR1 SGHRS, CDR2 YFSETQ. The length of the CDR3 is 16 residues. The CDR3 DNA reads TGCGCCAGCAGCTTGTTGTCCGGGGACAGGAGGAAGACCCAGTACTTC. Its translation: CASSLLSGDRRKTQYF.

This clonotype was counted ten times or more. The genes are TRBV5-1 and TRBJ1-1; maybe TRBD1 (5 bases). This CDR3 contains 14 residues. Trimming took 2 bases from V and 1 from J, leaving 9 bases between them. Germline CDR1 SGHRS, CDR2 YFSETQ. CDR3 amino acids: CASSFSGANTEAFF. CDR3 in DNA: TGCGCCAGCAGCTTCTCCGGGGCGAACACTGAAGCTTTCTTT.

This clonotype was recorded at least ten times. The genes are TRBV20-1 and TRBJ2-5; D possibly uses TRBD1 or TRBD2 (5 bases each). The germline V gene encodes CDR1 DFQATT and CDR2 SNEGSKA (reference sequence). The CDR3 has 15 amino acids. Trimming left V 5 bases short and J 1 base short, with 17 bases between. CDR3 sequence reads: CSALGSRDVQETQYF. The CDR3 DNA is TGCAGTGCTTTGGGGTCCCGGGACGTCCAAGAGACCCAGTACTTC.

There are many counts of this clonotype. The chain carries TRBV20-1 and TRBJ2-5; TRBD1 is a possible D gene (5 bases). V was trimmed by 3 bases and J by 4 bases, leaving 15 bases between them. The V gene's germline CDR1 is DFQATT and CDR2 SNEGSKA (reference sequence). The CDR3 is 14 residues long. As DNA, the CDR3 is TGCAGTGCTAGCCCCACAGGTGGGGCAGAGACCCAGTACTTC. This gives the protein CSASPTGGAETQYF.

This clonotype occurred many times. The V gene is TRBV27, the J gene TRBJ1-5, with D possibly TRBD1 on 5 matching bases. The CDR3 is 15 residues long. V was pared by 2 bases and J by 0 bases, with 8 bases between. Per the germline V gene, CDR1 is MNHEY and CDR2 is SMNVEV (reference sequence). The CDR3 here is CASSLGGNSNQPQHF. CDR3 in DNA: TGTGCCAGCAGTTTAGGGGGTAATAGCAATCAGCCCCAGCATTTT.